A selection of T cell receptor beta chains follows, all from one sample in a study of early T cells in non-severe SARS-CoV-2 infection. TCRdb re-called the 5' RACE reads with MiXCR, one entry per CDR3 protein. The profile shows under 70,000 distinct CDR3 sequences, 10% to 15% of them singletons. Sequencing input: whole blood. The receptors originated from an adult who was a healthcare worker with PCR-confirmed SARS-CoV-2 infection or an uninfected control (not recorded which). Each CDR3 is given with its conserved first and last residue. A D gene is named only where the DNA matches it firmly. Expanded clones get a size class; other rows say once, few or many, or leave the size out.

CDR3nt: TGTGCCAGCAGCTTTAGGATTGACTACGAGCAGTACTTC
CDR3aa: CASSFRIDYEQYF
len: 13
v_gene: TRBV11-2
j_gene: TRBJ2-7
abundance: -
d_gene: -

CDR3nt: TGTGCCAGCAGCTTAGCAGGGATATACTACGAGCAGTACTTC
CDR3aa: CASSLAGIYYEQYF
len: 14
v_gene: TRBV7-9
j_gene: TRBJ2-7
abundance: many
d_gene: -

CDR3nt: TGCAGCGCTTCCGGGACAGGGTTCGAGCAGTACTTC
CDR3aa: CSASGTGFEQYF
len: 12
v_gene: TRBV29-1
j_gene: TRBJ2-7
abundance: -
d_gene: TRBD1

CDR3nt: TGCAGTGCTACTCCCTCGGACACCAACTACGAGCAGTACTTC
CDR3aa: CSATPSDTNYEQYF
len: 14
v_gene: TRBV20-1
j_gene: TRBJ2-7
abundance: many
d_gene: -

CDR3nt: TGTGCCAGCAGCGGGTGGAGCGAGTACAATGAGCAGTTCTTC
CDR3aa: CASSGWSEYNEQFF
len: 14
v_gene: TRBV9
j_gene: TRBJ2-1
abundance: many
d_gene: -

CDR3nt: TGTGCCAGCGGACTAGCGGGGGGTCCTCAGTACTTC
CDR3aa: CASGLAGGPQYF
len: 12
v_gene: TRBV6-2/TRBV6-3
j_gene: TRBJ2-7
abundance: -
d_gene: TRBD2

CDR3nt: TGTGCCAGCAGCTTATTGGGCGGCCGAACGGCTGAAGCTTTCTTT
CDR3aa: CASSLLGGRTAEAFF
len: 15
v_gene: TRBV7-3
j_gene: TRBJ1-1
abundance: -
d_gene: -

CDR3nt: TGCAGTGCGGGGGACAGTACGGAGACCCAGTACTTC
CDR3aa: CSAGDSTETQYF
len: 12
v_gene: TRBV20-1
j_gene: TRBJ2-5
abundance: -
d_gene: TRBD1

CDR3nt: TGTGCCAGCTCACCACTCGCGCCCACTACCCCCTACGAGCAGTACTTC
CDR3aa: CASSPLAPTTPYEQYF
len: 16
v_gene: TRBV18
j_gene: TRBJ2-7
abundance: -
d_gene: -

CDR3nt: TGTGCCAGCAGCCAAGGGACTAGAGGGAATGAGCAGTTCTTC
CDR3aa: CASSQGTRGNEQFF
len: 14
v_gene: TRBV3-1
j_gene: TRBJ2-1
abundance: many
d_gene: TRBD2

CDR3nt: TGTGCCAGCAGGCTAGCGGATACGCAGTATTTT
CDR3aa: CASRLADTQYF
len: 11
v_gene: TRBV3-1
j_gene: TRBJ2-3
abundance: -
d_gene: -

CDR3nt: TGTGCCAGCCGACTTGGGACAGGAACCTACGAGCAGTACTTC
CDR3aa: CASRLGTGTYEQYF
len: 14
v_gene: TRBV19
j_gene: TRBJ2-7
abundance: many
d_gene: TRBD1

CDR3nt: TGCAGTGCCCCCCGTCGGATGGGTAATGAGCAGTTCTTC
CDR3aa: CSAPRRMGNEQFF
len: 13
v_gene: TRBV20-1
j_gene: TRBJ2-1
abundance: many
d_gene: -

CDR3nt: TGTGCCAGCAGCCCACGACTAGCGGGGCCCGAGCAGTACTTC
CDR3aa: CASSPRLAGPEQYF
len: 14
v_gene: TRBV7-6
j_gene: TRBJ2-7
abundance: -
d_gene: TRBD2

CDR3nt: TGCAGTGCTAGAGATTTCTCCGGGACAGGGGGCACCTATAATTCACCCCTCCACTTT
CDR3aa: CSARDFSGTGGTYNSPLHF
len: 19
v_gene: TRBV20-1
j_gene: TRBJ1-6
abundance: few
d_gene: TRBD1

CDR3nt: TGTGCCAGCAGTTACAAGTCTGAAGCTTTCTTT
CDR3aa: CASSYKSEAFF
len: 11
v_gene: TRBV6-6
j_gene: TRBJ1-1
abundance: many
d_gene: -

CDR3nt: TGCAGCGTTGAGGGAAGTGACAACTACAATGAGCAGTTCTTC
CDR3aa: CSVEGSDNYNEQFF
len: 14
v_gene: TRBV29-1
j_gene: TRBJ2-1
abundance: few
d_gene: -

CDR3nt: TGTGCCACCAGTGACCTTGCGGCGGGTACGCAGTATTTT
CDR3aa: CATSDLAAGTQYF
len: 13
v_gene: TRBV24-1
j_gene: TRBJ2-3
abundance: -
d_gene: -

CDR3nt: TGCGCCAGCAGACCCGATACAGGGACGGCCCTCCACTTT
CDR3aa: CASRPDTGTALHF
len: 13
v_gene: TRBV5-1
j_gene: TRBJ1-6
abundance: -
d_gene: -

CDR3nt: TGTGCCAGCAGTTCGTGGGGGACGACCGGCACTGAAGCTTTCTTT
CDR3aa: CASSSWGTTGTEAFF
len: 15
v_gene: TRBV5-6
j_gene: TRBJ1-1
abundance: many
d_gene: -

CDR3nt: TGTGCCAGCAGCCCAACAGGGGACGGGGAGCTGTTTTTT
CDR3aa: CASSPTGDGELFF
len: 13
v_gene: TRBV5-4
j_gene: TRBJ2-2
abundance: few
d_gene: TRBD1

CDR3nt: TGTGCCAGCAGGGGACTAGCGGGTACGCAGTTCTTC
CDR3aa: CASRGLAGTQFF
len: 12
v_gene: TRBV6-5
j_gene: TRBJ2-1
abundance: few
d_gene: TRBD2

CDR3nt: TGCGCCAGCAGCCAAGATCGGGGGGGCAATGAGCAGTTCTTC
CDR3aa: CASSQDRGGNEQFF
len: 14
v_gene: TRBV4-3
j_gene: TRBJ2-1
abundance: -
d_gene: TRBD2

CDR3nt: TGCGCCAGCAGCTTTGGAGCGGGGGGCTACGAGCAGTACTTC
CDR3aa: CASSFGAGGYEQYF
len: 14
v_gene: TRBV5-1
j_gene: TRBJ2-7
abundance: few
d_gene: TRBD2

CDR3nt: TGCAGCGTGAAAGACTACACCGGGGAGCTGTTTTTT
CDR3aa: CSVKDYTGELFF
len: 12
v_gene: TRBV29-1
j_gene: TRBJ2-2
abundance: -
d_gene: -

CDR3nt: TGTGCCAGCAGTTCATCTACAGGGCTCCACGAGCAGTACTTC
CDR3aa: CASSSSTGLHEQYF
len: 14
v_gene: TRBV28
j_gene: TRBJ2-7
abundance: -
d_gene: -

CDR3nt: TGCGCCAGCAGCCCGCGACAGGGCTTTCGCGTGGACTATGGCTACACCTTC
CDR3aa: CASSPRQGFRVDYGYTF
len: 17
v_gene: TRBV4-1
j_gene: TRBJ1-2
abundance: -
d_gene: TRBD1

CDR3nt: TGTGCCAGCAGCTTGCGGAATACGCAGTATTTT
CDR3aa: CASSLRNTQYF
len: 11
v_gene: TRBV7-9
j_gene: TRBJ2-3
abundance: -
d_gene: -

CDR3nt: TGCAGTGCTAGTGTCGGGGAGGGTGGCTACACCTTC
CDR3aa: CSASVGEGGYTF
len: 12
v_gene: TRBV20-1
j_gene: TRBJ1-2
abundance: few
d_gene: -